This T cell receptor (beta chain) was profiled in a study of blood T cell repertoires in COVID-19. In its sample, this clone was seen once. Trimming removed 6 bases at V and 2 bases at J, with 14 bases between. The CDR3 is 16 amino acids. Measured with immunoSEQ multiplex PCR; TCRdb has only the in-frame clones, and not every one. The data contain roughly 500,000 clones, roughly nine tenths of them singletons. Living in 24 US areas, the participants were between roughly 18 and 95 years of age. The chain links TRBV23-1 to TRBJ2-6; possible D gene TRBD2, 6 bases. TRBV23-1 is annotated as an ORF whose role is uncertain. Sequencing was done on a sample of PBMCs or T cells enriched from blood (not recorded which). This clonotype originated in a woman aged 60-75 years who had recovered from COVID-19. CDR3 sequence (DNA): TGCGCCAGCAGCCAGGGACTCTTTGCTGGGGCCAACGTCCTGACTTTC. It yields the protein CASSQGLFAGANVLTF.